The next 30 T cell receptor beta chains were all read from a single sample in a study of cytomegalovirus exposure and HLA in healthy donors. With 60 Vbeta and 13 Jbeta primers, the PCR was carried out. The protocol was immunoSEQ multiplex PCR, while the TCRdb copy is restricted to in-frame clones and leaves out a portion. The sample holds 55,000 to 75,000 clones. The material sequenced was PBMCs. The origin of the receptors is a male donor in good health and CMV-seronegative.

As regards this clone: One end of the junction fails to match germline, which may point to a read error. The chain recombines TRBV30 with TRBJ2-7, with 8 bases lining up with TRBD1. CDR1 and CDR2 (germline): GTSNPN, SVGIG (reference sequence). This CDR3 has 15 residues. The CDR3, as DNA: TGTGCCGGGAGTACCCCGGGACAGGCCGCCTACGAGCAGTACTTC. Amino acid sequence: CAGSTPGQAAYEQYF.

V usage is TRBV5-1 and J usage is TRBJ2-1, with 8 bases aligning to TRBD2. CDR3 size: 16 residues. Germline-derived CDR1 and CDR2 are SGHRS and YFSETQ. V shed 7 bases and J 7 bases; nucleotides not matched to a gene: 16. CDR3 residues: CASGAGGTVRQNEQFF. In DNA form, the CDR3 reads TGCGCCAGCGGGGCGGGAGGAACCGTGCGGCAGAATGAGCAGTTCTTC.

J is TRBJ2-3 and V is TRBV5-1; TRBD2 matches at 10 bases. This CDR3 is 16 amino acids long. Germline CDR1 is SGHRS and CDR2 is YFSETQ. Trimming removed 4 bases from V and 9 bases from J; junction bases left unmatched: 14. The CDR3 region is CASSLGGRSGGRTQYF. In nucleotides, the CDR3 is TGCGCCAGCAGCCTAGGTGGGCGTAGCGGGGGGCGAACGCAGTATTTT.

The chain links TRBV6-5 to TRBJ1-1; D uncertain. V lost 0 bases and J 1 base, leaving 9 bases between the germline ends. CDR3 length equals 15 residues. Germline V gene data show CDR1 as MNHEY and CDR2 as SVGAGI. CDR3 DNA sequence: TGTGCCAGCAGTTACTCGAACAGACCGAACACTGAAGCTTTCTTT. It translates to CASSYSNRPNTEAFF.

This rearrangement joins TRBV9 to TRBJ2-3, with a weak D call TRBD2 (5 bases). Looked up from germline, CDR1 is SGDLS and CDR2 is YYNGEE. The V gene lost 1 base and the J gene lost 3 bases, with 9 bases spanning the gap. CDR3 length: 14 residues. CDR3 in amino acids: CASSVRGDTDTQYF. CDR3 bases: TGTGCCAGCAGCGTACGGGGAGATACAGATACGCAGTATTTT. Full variable domain (outside the CDR3, taken from reference TRBV9 and TRBJ2-3): DSGVTQTPKHLITATGQRVTLRCSPRSGDLSVYWYQQSLDQGLQFLIQYYNGEERAKGNILERFSAQQFPDLHSELNLSSLELGDSALYFCASSVRGDTDTQYFGPGTRLTVL.

V is TRBV9 and J is TRBJ2-1, with TRBD2 matching over 7 bases. With V trimmed by 5 bases and J by 8 bases, 1 base remained unmatched. This CDR3 is built from 11 residues. In germline, CDR1 is SGDLS, CDR2 YYNGEE. CDR3 sequence (DNA): TGTGCCAGCAGTACTAGCGATGAGCAGTTCTTC. Protein: CASSTSDEQFF.

In terms of frequency, this clone is medium-sized. This sequence joins TRBV6-1 and TRBJ1-1, with a tentative D call TRBD1 (6 bases). Trimming cost V 6 bases and J 6 bases, with 11 bases left between them. The CDR3 extends over 12 amino acids. From germline, CDR1 is MNHNS and CDR2 SASEGT. The CDR3 here is CASSPGAAEAFF. CDR3 DNA sequence: TGTGCCAGCAGCCCAGGGGCGGCTGAAGCTTTCTTT.

The chain has TRBV6-1 and TRBJ2-5, with 11 bases aligning to TRBD2. V gave up 3 bases and J gave up 5 bases; unmatched junction bases: 8. Germline CDR1 reads MNHNS; CDR2 reads SASEGT. CDR3 length: 16 residues. The CDR3 protein is CASSELLAGAGETQYF. The CDR3 bases are TGTGCCAGCAGTGAGCTACTAGCGGGGGCCGGGGAGACCCAGTACTTC.

The chain has TRBV5-5 and TRBJ2-3; TRBD2 agrees at 7 bases. Losses at the gene ends were 4 bases for V and 0 bases for J; bases not matched to a gene: 14. Germline loops: CDR1 SGHKS, CDR2 YYEKEE (reference sequence). This CDR3 is 18 amino acids long. This CDR3 reads CASSPGSVWRGSTDTQYF. The CDR3 DNA reads as TGTGCCAGCAGCCCCGGCAGTGTATGGCGGGGGAGCACAGATACGCAGTATTTT. The full variable domain, its missing parts supplied by reference TRBV5-5 and TRBJ2-3, is DAGVTQSPTHLIKTRGQQVTLRCSPISGHKSVSWYQQVLGQGPQFIFQYYEKEERGRGNFPDRFSARQFPNYSSELNVNALLLGDSALYLCASSPGSVWRGSTDTQYFGPGTRLTVL.

The V and J genes are TRBV7-9 and TRBJ2-7; 9 bases match TRBD1. Germline CDR1 SEHNR, CDR2 FQNEAQ (reference sequence). This CDR3 is 15 amino acids long. V shed 5 bases, J shed 4 bases, and the junction held 9 bases outside the gene matches. CDR3 sequence: CASSPGTGKGYEQYF. Written as DNA, the CDR3 is TGTGCCAGCAGCCCGGGGACAGGGAAGGGGTACGAGCAGTACTTC.

This chain links TRBV9 with TRBJ2-1, with D perhaps matching TRBD2 (5 bases). The germline V gene has CDR1 SGDLS and CDR2 YYNGEE. Trimming pared 1 base from V and 1 base from J, leaving 9 bases between. CDR3 length: 15 amino acids. The CDR3 nucleotides are TGTGCCAGCAGCGTAATCGGCGGGTCCTACAATGAGCAGTTCTTC. It codes for CASSVIGGSYNEQFF. The variable domain in full, with the rest retrieved from reference TRBV9 and TRBJ2-1, is DSGVTQTPKHLITATGQRVTLRCSPRSGDLSVYWYQQSLDQGLQFLIQYYNGEERAKGNILERFSAQQFPDLHSELNLSSLELGDSALYFCASSVIGGSYNEQFFGPGTRLTVL.

The chain couples TRBV14 to TRBJ2-5, with unresolved D. V lost 4 bases to trimming and J lost 1 base, with 4 bases between them. This CDR3 contains 12 residues. CDR1 and CDR2 (germline): SGHDN, FVKESK. The CDR3 sequence: CASSPRQETQYF. Written as DNA, the CDR3 is TGTGCCAGCAGCCCCCGCCAAGAGACCCAGTACTTC.

Here the CDR3 DNA reads TGTGCCAGCAGCGCTGGGACAGGGGACGAGCAGTACTTC. It yields the protein CASSAGTGDEQYF. The chain employs TRBV9 and TRBJ2-7; TRBD1 matches 10 bases. The CDR3 runs 13 residues. Germline V gene lookup returns CDR1 SGDLS and CDR2 YYNGEE. J lost 5 bases, V lost 3 bases, and 2 bases had no gene match. The whole variable domain, filled in from reference TRBV9 and TRBJ2-7, reads DSGVTQTPKHLITATGQRVTLRCSPRSGDLSVYWYQQSLDQGLQFLIQYYNGEERAKGNILERFSAQQFPDLHSELNLSSLELGDSALYFCASSAGTGDEQYFGPGTRLTVT.

V and J are TRBV6-6 and TRBJ2-7; 8 bases align to TRBD2. Looked up from germline, CDR1 is MNHNY and CDR2 is SVGAGI (reference sequence). Trimming cost V 5 bases and J 3 bases; bases outside gene matches: 12. This CDR3 spans 16 amino acids. As DNA, the CDR3 is TGTGCCAGCAGTCCTCCGGGGGAGCGGGAGATCTACGAGCAGTACTTC. This gives the protein CASSPPGEREIYEQYF.

The V gene is TRBV5-6, the J gene TRBJ1-2, with 8 bases that match TRBD1. The CDR3 extends over 17 amino acids. V dropped 0 bases and J dropped 4; count of bases not matched to a gene: 11. Germline V gives CDR1 SGHDT, CDR2 YYEEEE. The CDR3 spells CASSLGPQGAWVYGYTF. CDR3 in DNA: TGTGCCAGCAGCTTGGGGCCTCAGGGGGCGTGGGTCTATGGCTACACCTTC.

The CDR3 DNA reads as TGTGCCAGCAGCGTGACAGGCGCTGGGACTGAAGCTTTCTTT. Residues: CASSVTGAGTEAFF. The chain couples TRBV2 to TRBJ1-1; D might be TRBD1 (6 bases). Trimming removed 6 bases from V and 5 bases from J, with 16 bases in between. This CDR3 is 14 amino acids long. Germline V CDR1 and CDR2: SNHLY, FYNNEI.

The V call is TRBV19, the J call TRBJ1-2; 11 bases fit TRBD1. The ends lost 6 bases at V and 0 bases at J; junction bases unmatched: 3. CDR3 length: 15 amino acids. Germline assignment: CDR1 LNHDA and CDR2 SQIVND (reference sequence). CDR3 coding DNA: TGTGCCAGTAGGCCGGGACAGGGGGCTAACTATGGCTACACCTTC. Translating it yields CASRPGQGANYGYTF.

The chain combines TRBV7-2 with TRBJ1-4, with D unclear. The V end lost 2 bases, the J end lost 6 bases, and 10 bases lay between the germline ends. Looked up from germline, CDR1 is SGHTA and CDR2 is FQGNSA. CDR3 size: 14 residues. CDR3 residues: CASSLNWGDEKLFF. The CDR3 DNA follows: TGTGCCAGCAGCTTAAATTGGGGAGATGAAAAACTGTTTTTT. Variable domain in full (rest from reference TRBV7-2 and TRBJ1-4): GAGVSQSPSNKVTEKGKDVELRCDPISGHTALYWYRQSLGQGLEFLIYFQGNSAPDKSGLPSDRFSAERTGGSVSTLTIQRTQQEDSAVYLCASSLNWGDEKLFFGSGTQLSVL.

The V gene is TRBV6-1, the J gene TRBJ1-5; a weak D match, TRBD1 (5 bases). Germline V CDR1 and CDR2: MNHNS, SASEGT. The CDR3 length is 16 residues. V lost 3 bases to trimming and J lost 6 bases, with 18 bases between them. CDR3 sequence reads: CASSELDRRAVQPQHF. Here the CDR3 DNA reads TGTGCCAGCAGTGAGCTAGACAGACGCGCCGTTCAGCCCCAGCATTTT.

The chain carries TRBV9 and TRBJ2-3, with no clear D. V was shortened by 4 bases and J by 3 bases, with 12 bases between the two germline ends. The CDR3 is 14 residues long. CDR1 and CDR2 (germline): SGDLS, YYNGEE. CDR3 in amino acids: CASSPGLGTDTQYF. For the CDR3, the DNA is TGTGCCAGCAGCCCCGGGTTAGGTACAGATACGCAGTATTTT.

Notes on this clone: The same CDR3 is also encoded by other DNA sequences in this sample. The chain employs TRBV9 and TRBJ2-1; 7 nucleotides match TRBD2. The germline V gene encodes CDR1 SGDLS and CDR2 YYNGEE. The ends lost 6 bases at V and 7 bases at J; junction bases unmatched: 10. The CDR3 sequence is 14 residues long. The CDR3 sequence is CASTRRLASNEQFF. CDR3 bases: TGTGCCAGCACTCGGAGACTAGCTTCAAATGAGCAGTTCTTC.

The chain recombines TRBV5-1 with TRBJ1-1; D is unclear. This CDR3 has 14 residues. Trimming took off 4 bases at V and 1 base at J, with 11 bases between the two ends. Looked up from germline, CDR1 is SGHRS and CDR2 is YFSETQ. CDR3 residues: CASSQMGGNTEAFF. CDR3 nucleotide sequence: TGCGCCAGCAGCCAGATGGGAGGGAACACTGAAGCTTTCTTT.

This rearrangement joins TRBV7-9 to TRBJ1-2; maybe TRBD1 (5 bases). The CDR3 loop spans 12 amino acids. Trimming left V 1 base short and J 14 bases short, with 14 bases between. The germline CDR1 and CDR2 sequences are SEHNR and FQNEAQ (reference sequence). This CDR3 reads CASSLDRQTTTF. CDR3 sequence (DNA): TGTGCCAGCAGCTTAGATAGACAGACGACTACCTTC.

V and J are TRBV9 and TRBJ2-7; weak D call: TRBD1 (5 bases). The CDR3 runs 13 residues. Trimming stripped 0 bases from V and 8 bases from J, with 12 bases between. Germline-derived CDR1 and CDR2 are SGDLS and YYNGEE. The CDR3 sequence is CASSVGLAGKQYF. The DNA for the CDR3 is TGTGCCAGCAGCGTAGGTTTGGCAGGGAAGCAGTACTTC.

The chain has TRBV7-2 and TRBJ2-4; possibly TRBD2 for D (6 bases). Per the germline V gene, CDR1 is SGHTA and CDR2 is FQGNSA. V dropped 8 bases and J dropped 3 bases, with 20 bases sitting between them. The CDR3 runs 16 residues. CDR3 amino acids: CASGYGGSRDKNIQYF. The CDR3, as DNA: TGTGCCAGCGGCTACGGGGGTAGTCGAGACAAAAACATTCAGTACTTC. Using reference TRBV7-2 and TRBJ2-4 for the parts outside the CDR3, the full variable domain is GAGVSQSPSNKVTEKGKDVELRCDPISGHTALYWYRQSLGQGLEFLIYFQGNSAPDKSGLPSDRFSAERTGGSVSTLTIQRTQQEDSAVYLCASGYGGSRDKNIQYFGAGTRLSVL.

This chain uses TRBV29-1 with TRBJ2-3; D not certain. V lost 1 base and J lost 7, with 6 bases in between. This CDR3 has 11 residues. Germline CDR1 reads SQVTM; CDR2 reads ANQGSEA. The CDR3 DNA sequence: TGCAGCGTTGAAGGAGCGAATACGCAGTATTTT. Its translation is CSVEGANTQYF.

The gene calls are TRBV5-4 and TRBJ2-7; perhaps TRBD1 as D (7 bases). This CDR3 has 12 residues. Germline V lookup: CDR1 SGHNT, CDR2 YYREEE (reference sequence). Trimming removed 4 bases from V and 10 bases from J, with 15 bases in between. CDR3 nucleotide sequence: TGTGCCAGCAGCGCGGGGACAGCCATACAGTACTTC. Translated: CASSAGTAIQYF.

The gene calls are TRBV6-6 and TRBJ2-7, with D hard to call. Deletions cut 0 bases from V and 4 bases from J, with 10 bases between. CDR3 size: 14 residues. Germline CDR1 MNHNY, CDR2 SVGAGI (reference sequence). The CDR3 sequence: CASSYSSPGYEQYF. CDR3 sequence (DNA): TGTGCCAGCAGTTACTCGAGCCCAGGTTACGAGCAGTACTTC.

The chain joins TRBV7-2 to TRBJ2-4; D possibly corresponds to TRBD1 (6 bases). Trimming cost V 2 bases and J 6 bases, with 14 bases left between them. Germline V gene sequence: CDR1 SGHTA, CDR2 FQGNSA. The CDR3 loop spans 15 amino acids. CDR3 sequence (DNA): TGTGCCAGCAGCTTATCGTGGGGGCACGGAAACATTCAGTACTTC. This codes for CASSLSWGHGNIQYF.

The rearrangement uses TRBV7-9 and TRBJ2-5; TRBD1 agrees at 7 bases. CDR1 and CDR2 (germline): SEHNR, FQNEAQ (reference sequence). With V trimmed by 1 base and J by 4 bases, 3 bases remained unmatched. The CDR3 is made up of 14 amino acids. DNA of the CDR3: TGTGCCAGCAGCTTAGGCTCAGGGGGAGAGACCCAGTACTTC. Encoded protein: CASSLGSGGETQYF.